The sequence of this T cell receptor (beta chain) was determined in a study of T-cell memory formation after mild COVID-19. Study-wide results and limits: A second wave of clones peaked on day 37, and their SARS-CoV-2 specificity went unconfirmed. Researchers found some responding clones in pre-infection memory, a sign that cross-reactive memory joined.

This clonotype turned up a few times. Its matching antigen is unknown. TCRdb re-derived calls from the 5' RACE reads in MiXCR, one entry per CDR3 protein. The data hold roughly 190,000 distinct CDR3 sequences, with around 30% observed a single time. Trimming removed 5 bases at V and 15 bases at J, with 17 bases between. The CDR3 is 12 residues long. This sequence originates from an adult woman who had mild COVID-19 (a few samples of this study predate the infection). Cell type and time point are not known. The chain carries TRBV12-3 or TRBV12-4 and TRBJ2-1; D gene uncertain. Source material: PBMCs or a T cell subset sorted from them (not recorded which). CDR3 protein: CASSPDSLGRFF. DNA of the CDR3: TGTGCCAGCAGTCCCGATTCCCTCGGACGGTTCTTC.